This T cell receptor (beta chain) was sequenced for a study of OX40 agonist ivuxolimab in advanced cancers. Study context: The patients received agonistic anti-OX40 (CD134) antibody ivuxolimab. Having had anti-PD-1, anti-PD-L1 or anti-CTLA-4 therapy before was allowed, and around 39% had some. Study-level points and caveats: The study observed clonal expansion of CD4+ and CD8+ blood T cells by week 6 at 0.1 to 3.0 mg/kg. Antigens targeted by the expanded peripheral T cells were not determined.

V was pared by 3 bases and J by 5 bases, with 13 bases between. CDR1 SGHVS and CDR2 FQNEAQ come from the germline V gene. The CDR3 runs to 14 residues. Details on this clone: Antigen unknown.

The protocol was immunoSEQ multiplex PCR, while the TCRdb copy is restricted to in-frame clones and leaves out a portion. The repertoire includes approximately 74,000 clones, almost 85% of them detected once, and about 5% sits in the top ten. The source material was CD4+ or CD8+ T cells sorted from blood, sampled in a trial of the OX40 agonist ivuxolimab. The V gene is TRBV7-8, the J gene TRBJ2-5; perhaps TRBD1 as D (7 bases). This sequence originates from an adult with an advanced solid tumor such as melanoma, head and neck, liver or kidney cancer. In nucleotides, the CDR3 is TGTGCCAGCAGCTTTCCAGGGGGGCGCGAGACCCAGTACTTC. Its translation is CASSFPGGRETQYF.